This TCR beta chain is drawn from a study of neurological immune-mediated disorders. Synthesis of cDNA used 5'RACE (with 10-nucleotide random UMIs). Per sequencing run, 15-18 subjects together gave over 190 million TCR-beta sequences. From the 5' RACE reads, TCRdb called clonotypes with MiXCR, one entry per CDR3 protein. The table shows 55,000 to 65,000 distinct CDR3 sequences, with about 10% occurring only once. This CDR3 is built from 13 residues. V gave up 0 bases and J gave up 3 bases, with 6 bases separating them. From germline, CDR1 is DFQATT and CDR2 SNEGSKA (reference sequence). The study's findings and limits: The study found the most TCR clonal expansion in HTLV-1-associated myelopathy and the least in multiple sclerosis, below healthy controls.

This clonotype was recorded at least ten times. Its target is not known. Specified time point: longitudinal time-point 1 (baseline). The rearrangement links TRBV20-1 to TRBJ2-1; a possible D gene is TRBD2 (5 bases). This TCR was recovered from a male donor with HTLV-1-associated myelopathy (HAM/TSP). The specimen sequenced was PBMCs. The CDR3 nucleotides are TGCAGTGCTAGAGAGAGCGGCTACAATGAGCAGTTCTTC. It codes for CSARESGYNEQFF.